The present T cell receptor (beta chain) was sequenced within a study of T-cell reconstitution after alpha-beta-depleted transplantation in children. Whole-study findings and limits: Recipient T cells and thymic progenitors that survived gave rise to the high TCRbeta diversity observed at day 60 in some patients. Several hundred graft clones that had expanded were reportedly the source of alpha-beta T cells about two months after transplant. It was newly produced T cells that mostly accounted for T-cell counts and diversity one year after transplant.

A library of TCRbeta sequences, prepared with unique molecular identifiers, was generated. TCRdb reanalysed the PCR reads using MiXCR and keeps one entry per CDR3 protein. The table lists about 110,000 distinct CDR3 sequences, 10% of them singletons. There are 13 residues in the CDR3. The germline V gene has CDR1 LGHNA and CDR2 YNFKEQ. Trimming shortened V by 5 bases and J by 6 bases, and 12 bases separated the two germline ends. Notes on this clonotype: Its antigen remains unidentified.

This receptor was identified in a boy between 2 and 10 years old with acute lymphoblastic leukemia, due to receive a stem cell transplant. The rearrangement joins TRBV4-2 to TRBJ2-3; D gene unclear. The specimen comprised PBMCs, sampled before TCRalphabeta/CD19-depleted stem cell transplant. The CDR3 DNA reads TGTGCCAGCAGCGAACCAAGGGCGGATACGCAGTATTTT. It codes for CASSEPRADTQYF.